This TCR beta chain was identified in a study of T cell responses to AZD1222 COVID-19 vaccine. Whole-study results and caveats: Regions left unmutated in variants are reportedly the target of nearly half of spike-specific TCRs. With dominance at 160-218 and 743-854, vaccine-associated CD4 TCRs spanned spike.

The CDR3 has 18 amino acids. Unmatched junction bases numbered 15, after V lost 6 bases and J lost 3 bases. Germline loops: CDR1 MDHEN, CDR2 SYDVKM. TCRdb's copy holds only in-frame clones and misses some; the assay was immunoSEQ multiplex PCR. Of over 150,000 clones detected, 91% appear once; the ten largest clones hold roughly 3.5%. In the case of this clone: Its antigen remains unknown.

Second-dose intervals near 4 or 12 weeks were combined. The sequence was collected from an adult who received the AZD1222 COVID-19 vaccine. V and J are TRBV28 and TRBJ2-2, with 8 bases that match TRBD2. The starting material was peripheral blood, obtained 28 days after the second AZD1222 dose. The CDR3 region is CASSPNYARTSYTGELFF. The CDR3 region has the DNA TGTGCCAGCAGCCCCAACTACGCTAGGACTAGCTACACCGGGGAGCTGTTTTTT.